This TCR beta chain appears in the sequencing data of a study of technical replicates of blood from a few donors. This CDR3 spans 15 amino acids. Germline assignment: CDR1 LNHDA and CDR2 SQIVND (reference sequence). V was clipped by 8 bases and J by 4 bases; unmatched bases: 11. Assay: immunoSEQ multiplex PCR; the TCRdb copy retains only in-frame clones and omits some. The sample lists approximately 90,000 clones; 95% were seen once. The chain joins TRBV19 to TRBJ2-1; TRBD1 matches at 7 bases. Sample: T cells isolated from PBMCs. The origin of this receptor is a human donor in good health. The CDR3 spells CASEDGTAAYNEQFF. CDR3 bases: TGTGCCAGTGAGGACGGGACAGCGGCTTACAATGAGCAGTTCTTC.